One sample yielded the 9 T cell receptor beta chains listed below, sequenced in a study of response to subunit inactivated influenza vaccine. TCRdb ran MiXCR on the RT-PCR reads and lists one entry per CDR3 protein. The data hold a few hundred thousand distinct CDR3 sequences, with approximately 15% observed a single time. The sample in question was PBMCs from blood, obtained 12 days after vaccination. The receptors originated from a man aged 45-65 years who received an inactivated influenza vaccine.

The chain combines TRBV11-1 with TRBJ2-1; the D is unclear. CDR1 is SGHAT and CDR2 is FQDESV in the germline V gene (reference sequence). The V gene lost 3 bases and the J gene lost 5 bases, with 5 bases spanning the gap. The CDR3 runs to 12 residues. The CDR3 nucleotides are TGTGCCAGCAGCTTCGAACACAATGAGCAGTTCTTC. It specifies CASSFEHNEQFF.

This clonotype was seen repeatedly, ten times or more. The chain is built from TRBV12-3 or TRBV12-4 and TRBJ2-2; D gene unclear. Trimming removed 7 bases at V and 7 bases at J, with 13 bases between. The CDR3 length is 13 residues. Written as DNA, the CDR3 is TGTGCCAGCACCGAAGGGTGGGGCGGGGAGCTGTTTTTT. Translation: CASTEGWGGELFF.

This clonotype was seen more than once but under ten times. The rearrangement uses TRBV5-1 and TRBJ2-3; weak D call: TRBD2 (5 bases). Per the germline V gene, CDR1 is SGHRS and CDR2 is YFSETQ. The CDR3 contains 13 residues. The germline V and J ends were trimmed by 0 bases and 5 bases, with 7 bases remaining between them. The CDR3 nucleotides read TGCGCCAGCAGCTTGGACAGCGGAGATACGCAGTATTTT. Its protein is CASSLDSGDTQYF.

A few counts support this clonotype. The chain links TRBV15 to TRBJ2-7; no clear D. CDR1 LNHNV and CDR2 YYDKDF come from the germline V gene (reference sequence). The CDR3 runs to 13 residues. V was clipped by 6 bases and J by 4 bases, with 13 bases between them. The CDR3 spells CATRGRLGYEQYF. The CDR3 DNA follows: TGTGCCACCAGGGGCAGGCTGGGTTACGAGCAGTACTTC.

The sample holds a few counts of this clonotype. This chain links TRBV5-1 with TRBJ2-3, with D perhaps matching TRBD1 (5 bases). Germline CDR1 and CDR2: SGHRS and YFSETQ. Trimming removed 0 bases from V and 2 bases from J, with 13 bases in between. The CDR3 extends over 16 amino acids. The CDR3 region is CASSLGQGPPTDTQYF. The CDR3 coding sequence is TGCGCCAGCAGCTTGGGTCAGGGCCCCCCCACAGATACGCAGTATTTT.

This clonotype was counted a single time. The chain is built from TRBV3-1 and TRBJ1-2; D is perhaps TRBD1 (5 bases). Trimming pared 4 bases from V and 8 bases from J, leaving 17 bases between. The CDR3 contains 14 residues. Germline CDR1 and CDR2: LGHDT and YNNKEL (reference sequence). Here the CDR3 reads CASSPGLGVGGYTF. DNA for the CDR3: TGTGCCAGCAGCCCCGGGTTGGGGGTTGGCGGCTACACCTTC.

This clonotype occurred a few times. V is TRBV6-1 and J is TRBJ1-5; 7 bases align to TRBD1. Germline CDR1 and CDR2: MNHNS and SASEGT. The CDR3 is 14 residues long. The V and J ends lost 6 bases and 7 bases, in that order; junction bases with no gene match: 9. CDR3 nucleotide sequence: TGTGCCAGCAGAACCGGACAGGTTGGACAGCCCCAGCATTTT. This encodes CASRTGQVGQPQHF.

This rearrangement joins TRBV10-3 to TRBJ1-2; 11 nucleotides agree with TRBD1. Per the germline V gene, CDR1 is ENHRY and CDR2 is SYGVKD. The CDR3 consists of 15 residues. V lost 6 bases and J lost 1; bases outside the gene matches: 4. CDR3 residues: CAIRGQGGYNYGYTF. The DNA of the CDR3 is TGTGCCATCAGGGGACAGGGGGGATATAACTATGGCTACACCTTC.

The chain is built from TRBV18 and TRBJ2-4; D uncertain. CDR1 KGHSH and CDR2 LQKENI come from the germline V gene. The V gene lost 6 bases and the J gene lost 8 bases, with 17 bases spanning the gap. This CDR3 has 14 amino acids. CDR3 in amino acids: CASSPTTREDIQYF. The CDR3 region has the DNA TGTGCCAGCTCCCCCACGACCAGAGAGGACATTCAGTACTTC.